One sample yielded the 29 T cell receptor beta chains listed below, sequenced in a study of T cell clones after liver transplantation. Assay used: immunoSEQ multiplex PCR; TCRdb lists only in-frame clones, some missing. The table has some 60,000 clones, about 73% seen once. The sample here was CD4+ T cells from blood, taken at the approximately 16-month timepoint. The receptors stem from a human patient who received a liver transplant. Some T cells may originate from the graft donor.

Only a few counts were recorded for this clone. Given a much more abundant clone one base away, this may be a read error. Other DNA sequences in the sample encode the same CDR3. V is TRBV11-3 and J is TRBJ1-1; 7 positions match TRBD1. V shed 2 bases, J shed 1 base, and the junction held 1 base outside the gene matches. The CDR3 contains 14 residues. Looked up from germline, CDR1 is SGHNT and CDR2 is YENEEA. The CDR3 spells CASSLTGANTEAFF. For the CDR3, the DNA is TGTGCCAGCAGCTTAACAGGGGCGAACACTGAAGCTTTCTTT.

The chain joins TRBV19 to TRBJ2-5, with 8 bases identical to TRBD1. Trimming cost V 5 bases and J 2 bases; bases outside gene matches: 1. The CDR3 is 13 residues long. Germline-derived CDR1 and CDR2 are LNHDA and SQIVND (reference sequence). CDR3 sequence (DNA): TGTGCCAGTAGTTGGACAGGGCAAGAGACCCAGTACTTC. Translating it yields CASSWTGQETQYF.

This clone was seen a handful of times. The rearrangement joins TRBV11-3 to TRBJ1-4, with D possibly TRBD1 on 6 matching bases. CDR3 length: 13 residues. The V end lost 4 bases, the J end lost 8 bases, and 11 bases lay between the germline ends. Germline CDR1 SGHNT, CDR2 YENEEA. The CDR3 sequence is CASSSTGTEKLFF. In DNA form, the CDR3 reads TGTGCCAGCAGCTCGACAGGTACCGAAAAACTGTTTTTT.

This clone showed up just a few times. V gene TRBV19 combines with J gene TRBJ1-1; D unresolved. Germline CDR1 is LNHDA and CDR2 is SQIVND (reference sequence). CDR3 size: 12 residues. Trimming took off 4 bases at V and 3 bases at J, with 6 bases between the two ends. The CDR3 DNA reads TGTGCCAGTAGTAGATGGGACACTGAAGCTTTCTTT. Its protein product is CASSRWDTEAFF.

On this clone: Within the sample, other DNA sequences also encode this same CDR3. The chain uses TRBV7-9 and TRBJ2-3, with D unclear. Germline assignment: CDR1 SEHNR and CDR2 FQNEAQ (reference sequence). There are 14 residues in the CDR3. V was cut by 4 bases and J by 3 bases, with 11 bases left in between. CDR3 DNA sequence: TGTGCCAGCAGCTCCTCCGGTGTTACAGATACGCAGTATTTT. Translating it yields CASSSSGVTDTQYF.

The chain couples TRBV5-1 to TRBJ2-6; D gene uncertain. The CDR3 is made up of 15 amino acids. Per germline, CDR1 SGHRS and CDR2 YFSETQ. Trimming left V 4 bases short and J 0 bases short, with 8 bases between. This chain's CDR3 is CASSRDTSGANVLTF. The CDR3, as DNA: TGCGCCAGCAGCCGCGACACCTCTGGGGCCAACGTCCTGACTTTC.

The chain is built from TRBV9 and TRBJ2-5; D is uncertain. Germline V gene lookup returns CDR1 SGDLS and CDR2 YYNGEE. CDR3 length: 13 residues. The V and J ends lost 4 bases and 5 bases respectively, with 12 bases between them. The CDR3 coding sequence is TGTGCCAGCAGCACCCCCTCGAGGGAGACCCAGTACTTC. Residues: CASSTPSRETQYF.

In DNA, the CDR3 is TGTGCCAGTAGTTACTTACCGGGACTAGCTGCCGGGGAGCTGTTTTTT. It translates to CASSYLPGLAAGELFF. J is TRBJ2-2 and V is TRBV19; the match to TRBD2 covers 9 bases. Germline V CDR1 and CDR2: LNHDA, SQIVND (reference sequence). The CDR3 is 16 residues long. Unmatched junction bases numbered 10, after V lost 5 bases and J lost 6 bases.

This clone was seen a handful of times. The chain combines TRBV6-6 with TRBJ2-7; perhaps TRBD2 as D (5 bases). The CDR3 runs 14 residues. V lost 0 bases and J 5 bases, leaving 11 bases between the germline ends. Germline V gene sequence: CDR1 MNHNY, CDR2 SVGAGI (reference sequence). Written as DNA, the CDR3 is TGTGCCAGCAGTTACTCGATCGGAGGAAACGAGCAGTACGTC. Translated, it gives CASSYSIGGNEQYV.

The chain joins TRBV2 to TRBJ1-2; no clear D. V dropped 6 bases and J dropped 4 bases, with 15 bases sitting between them. CDR3 length: 14 residues. Germline assignment: CDR1 SNHLY and CDR2 FYNNEI. The CDR3 sequence is CASRADTWSYGYTF. The CDR3 DNA sequence: TGTGCCAGCAGAGCTGACACCTGGAGCTATGGCTACACCTTC. The entire variable domain, with the rest obtained from reference TRBV2 and TRBJ1-2, is as follows: EPEVTQTPSHQVTQMGQEVILRCVPISNHLYFYWYRQILGQKVEFLVSFYNNEISEKSEIFDDQFSVERPDGSNFTLKIRSTKLEDSAMYFCASRADTWSYGYTFGSGTRLTVV.

The rearrangement links TRBV6-6 to TRBJ2-1; no reliable D call. Trimming removed 5 bases at V and 9 bases at J, with 8 bases between. The CDR3 totals 11 residues. The germline CDR1 and CDR2 sequences are MNHNY and SVGAGI (reference sequence). The CDR3 region has the DNA TGTGCCAGCAGTGAACGGAGTGAGCAGTTCTTC. It specifies CASSERSEQFF.

The rearrangement joins TRBV6-6 to TRBJ1-2; no reliable D call. Germline values: CDR1 MNHNY, CDR2 SVGAGI (reference sequence). The CDR3 has 14 amino acids. Trimming removed 5 bases at V and 3 bases at J, with 13 bases between. CDR3 sequence reads: CASSPTSGDYGYTF. DNA of the CDR3: TGTGCCAGCAGTCCCACCTCAGGAGACTATGGCTACACCTTC.

On this clone: Other DNA sequences in this specimen translate into the identical CDR3. The gene calls are TRBV5-6 and TRBJ1-2; D gene ambiguous. The CDR3 totals 13 residues. Germline CDR1 reads SGHDT; CDR2 reads YYEEEE. V gave up 0 bases and J gave up 3 bases, with 6 bases separating them. The CDR3 DNA is TGTGCCAGCAGCTTGGCAGGCGACTATGGCTACACCTTC. This sequence encodes CASSLAGDYGYTF.

The chain combines TRBV27 with TRBJ2-1; TRBD1 agrees at 12 bases. Germline values: CDR1 MNHEY, CDR2 SMNVEV (reference sequence). Losses at the gene ends were 6 bases for V and 7 bases for J; bases not matched to a gene: 4. CDR3 size: 14 residues. CDR3 amino acids: CASSGTGGSNEQFF. In nucleotides, the CDR3 is TGTGCCAGCAGCGGGACAGGGGGCTCTAATGAGCAGTTCTTC.

This chain joins TRBV7-9 and TRBJ1-6; TRBD1 might be the D (5 bases). Per germline, CDR1 SEHNR and CDR2 FQNEAQ (reference sequence). V was clipped by 6 bases and J by 7 bases, with 16 bases between them. The CDR3 consists of 15 residues. Here the CDR3 DNA reads TGTGCCAGCAGTTTAAACCCCGGGGGGAATTCACCCCTCCACTTT. Translating it yields CASSLNPGGNSPLHF.

V is TRBV28 and J is TRBJ2-7, with TRBD2 matching over 10 bases. V lost 6 bases, J lost 2 bases, and 4 bases stayed unmatched. In germline, CDR1 is MDHEN, CDR2 SYDVKM. The length of the CDR3 is 14 residues. The CDR3 sequence is CASSTSGGAYEQYF. CDR3 nucleotide sequence: TGTGCCAGCAGCACCAGCGGGGGGGCCTACGAGCAGTACTTC.

The chain carries TRBV7-8 and TRBJ1-5; D not resolved. Trimming removed 7 bases at V and 2 bases at J, with 9 bases between. Germline CDR1 and CDR2: SGHVS and FQNEAQ. The CDR3 has 13 amino acids. The CDR3 sequence: CASNYEGNQPQHF. The DNA for the CDR3 is TGTGCCAGCAATTACGAGGGCAATCAGCCCCAGCATTTT.

The chain is built from TRBV7-2 and TRBJ2-2, with D possibly matching TRBD2 (6 bases). The germline V gene has CDR1 SGHTA and CDR2 FQGNSA. There are 16 residues in the CDR3. V was clipped by 0 bases and J by 4 bases, with 12 bases between them. The CDR3 DNA follows: TGTGCCAGCAGCTTAGCTAGGACTACCATCACCGGGGAGCTGTTTTTT. Its translation: CASSLARTTITGELFF.

The sample holds one count of this clone. The chain is built from TRBV28 and TRBJ1-2; 12 bases are a match to TRBD1. This CDR3 contains 14 residues. The V segment lost 6 bases and the J segment 7 bases; nucleotides outside the gene matches: 6. Germline lookup yields CDR1 MDHEN and CDR2 SYDVKM. The chain's CDR3 is CASSPGQGAAGYTF. The CDR3 DNA reads TGTGCCAGCAGCCCGGGACAGGGGGCAGCTGGCTACACCTTC.

The chain combines TRBV10-2 with TRBJ2-2; the match to TRBD2 covers 7 bases. Germline values: CDR1 WSHSY, CDR2 SAAADI. This CDR3 is built from 14 residues. The V segment lost 6 bases and the J segment 2 bases; nucleotides outside the gene matches: 3. CDR3 loop: CASRGLTNTGELFF. Here the CDR3 DNA reads TGCGCCAGCAGGGGACTAACAAACACCGGGGAGCTGTTTTTT.

J is TRBJ2-7 and V is TRBV5-6; no clear D gene. Germline V gene sequence: CDR1 SGHDT, CDR2 YYEEEE. The CDR3 runs to 14 residues. Trimming stripped 1 base from V and 5 bases from J, with 13 bases between. The CDR3 DNA sequence: TGTGCCAGCAGCTTGTGGGGAATTCGGCACGAGCAGTACTTC. Encoded protein: CASSLWGIRHEQYF.

The chain is built from TRBV5-6 and TRBJ1-4; possibly TRBD1 for D (5 bases). This CDR3 spans 16 amino acids. Germline CDR1 is SGHDT and CDR2 is YYEEEE. V was pared by 0 bases and J by 8 bases, with 17 bases between. This chain's CDR3 is CASSLGFEGNEEKLFF. CDR3 DNA sequence: TGTGCCAGCAGCTTGGGTTTCGAGGGGAATGAGGAAAAACTGTTTTTT.

The chain joins TRBV25-1 to TRBJ1-1; D is perhaps TRBD1 (5 bases). Trimming pared 3 bases from V and 4 bases from J, leaving 15 bases between. CDR1 is MGHDK, CDR2 SYGVNS, per germline. This CDR3 has 15 residues. CDR3 DNA: TGTGCCAGCAGTGACGTCTCAGGGTCGGGCACTGAAGCTTTCTTT. It is translated as CASSDVSGSGTEAFF.

This rearrangement joins TRBV28 to TRBJ1-1, with unresolved D. Germline values: CDR1 MDHEN, CDR2 SYDVKM. This CDR3 contains 13 residues. V dropped 1 base and J dropped 6 bases, with 9 bases sitting between them. The CDR3 sequence: CASSLYLPAEAFF. CDR3 DNA sequence: TGTGCCAGCAGTTTATACCTCCCTGCTGAAGCTTTCTTT.

This clone occurred a few times. The V call is TRBV12-2, the J call TRBJ2-1; the table gives TRBD2 as D, unverified against the DNA. TRBV12-2 is recorded as a pseudogene. This CDR3 region has 16 residues. This CDR3 is CASRSGLAGGRDEQFF. CDR3 DNA: TGTGCAAGTCGCTCGGGACTAGCGGGGGGGCGCGATGAGCAGTTCTTC.

The chain uses TRBV6-4 and TRBJ1-1, with D tentatively TRBD1 (5 bases). The V end was cut by 4 bases, the J end by 6 bases, with 12 bases between. From germline, CDR1 is MRHNA and CDR2 SNTAGT. CDR3 length: 13 residues. CDR3 sequence: CASSAVSGAEAFF. The CDR3 DNA follows: TGTGCCAGCAGTGCCGTCTCGGGGGCTGAAGCTTTCTTT.

The chain uses TRBV10-3 and TRBJ2-7, with D possibly matching TRBD1 (6 bases). The germline V and J ends were trimmed by 4 bases and 2 bases, with 12 bases remaining between them. CDR1 ENHRY and CDR2 SYGVKD come from the germline V gene. This CDR3 comprises 14 residues. The CDR3 nucleotides read TGTGCCATCAGTGTTACGGACAGTACCTACGAGCAGTACTTC. This sequence encodes CAISVTDSTYEQYF.

CDR3 sequence reads: CASSSPASRDTQYF. CDR3 DNA: TGTGCCAGCAGCTCCCCGGCTAGTCGAGATACGCAGTATTTT. The chain combines TRBV7-2 with TRBJ2-3; D gene unclear. From germline, CDR1 is SGHTA and CDR2 FQGNSA. The CDR3 has 14 amino acids. V was cut by 4 bases and J by 5 bases, with 13 bases left in between. Drawing the rest from reference TRBV7-2 and TRBJ2-3, the complete variable domain is GAGVSQSPSNKVTEKGKDVELRCDPISGHTALYWYRQSLGQGLEFLIYFQGNSAPDKSGLPSDRFSAERTGGSVSTLTIQRTQQEDSAVYLCASSSPASRDTQYFGPGTRLTVL.

V usage is TRBV30 and J usage is TRBJ1-1; possible D gene TRBD1, 5 bases. CDR1 and CDR2 (germline): GTSNPN, SVGIG (reference sequence). This CDR3 is 13 amino acids long. The V and J ends lost 7 bases and 0 bases respectively, with 12 bases between them. CDR3 residues: CASKTGLNTEAFF. The CDR3 region has the DNA TGTGCCTCAAAGACGGGGCTGAACACTGAAGCTTTCTTT.